These T cell receptor beta chains were read from a single sample in a study of control samples from healthy donors and cancer patients. Libraries were prepared by immunoSEQ multiplex PCR; TCRdb keeps only in-frame clonotypes and omits some of them. The table includes tens of thousands of clones, approximately 89% detected once. What was sequenced was blood. Source of these receptors: a man aged 45 to 65 in good health. Each CDR3 is given with its conserved first and last residue. A D gene is named only where the DNA matches it firmly. Expanded clones get a size class; other rows say once, few or many, or leave the size out.

>NA|TRBV9|TRBJ2-7|NA
TGTGCCAGCAGCCCGGGGGACACCGGATCCTACGAGCAGTACTTC
CASSPGDTGSYEQYF
>TRBD1|TRBV24-1|TRBJ1-2|NA
TGTGCCACCAGTGACGCGGGACAGGCCTATGGCTACACCTTC
CATSDAGQAYGYTF
>NA|TRBV19|TRBJ1-5|NA
TGTGCCAGTAGTCCCCAAGGGGCATTCAATCAGCCCCAGCATTTT
CASSPQGAFNQPQHF
>TRBD2|TRBV27|TRBJ2-2|once
TGTGCCAGCAGTTCTCAATACGCGGGACTAGCCAAGAACGGGGAGCTGTTTTTT
CASSSQYAGLAKNGELFF
>NA|TRBV6-4|TRBJ2-1|NA
TGTGCCAGCAGTGACTCGCGGGGCCGCTCCTACAATGAGCAGTTCTTC
CASSDSRGRSYNEQFF
>NA|TRBV7-8|TRBJ2-2|NA
TGTGCCAGCAGCCCAGGGGGGGCCGGGGAGCTGTTTTTT
CASSPGGAGELFF
>NA|TRBV6-6|TRBJ1-2|NA
TGTGCCAGCAGTAGTTCAGGATTTTCAACTAACTATGGCTACACCTTC
CASSSSGFSTNYGYTF
>NA|TRBV11-2|TRBJ2-5|few
TGTGCCAGCAGCTTAGACGGTTTGGGAGAGACCCAGTACTTC
CASSLDGLGETQYF
>TRBD1|TRBV4-3|TRBJ2-2|NA
TGCGCCAGCAGCCGCCATTTACAGGGGGTCGGCACCGGGGAGCTGTTTTTT
CASSRHLQGVGTGELFF
>NA|TRBV7-2|TRBJ2-5|once
TGTGCCAGCAGCCTCGGTATAGAGACCCAGTACTTC
CASSLGIETQYF